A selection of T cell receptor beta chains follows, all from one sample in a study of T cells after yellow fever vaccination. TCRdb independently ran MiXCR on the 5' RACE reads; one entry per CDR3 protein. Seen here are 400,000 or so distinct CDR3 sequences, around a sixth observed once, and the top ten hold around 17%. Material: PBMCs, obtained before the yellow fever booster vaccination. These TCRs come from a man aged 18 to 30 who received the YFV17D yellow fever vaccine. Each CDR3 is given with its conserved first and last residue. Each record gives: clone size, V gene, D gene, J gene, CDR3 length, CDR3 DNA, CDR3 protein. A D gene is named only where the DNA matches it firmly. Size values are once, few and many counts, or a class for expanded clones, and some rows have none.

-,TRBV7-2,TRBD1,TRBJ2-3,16,TGTGCCAGCAGCTATACCCGGGACAGGGGGGAAGATACGCAGTATTTT,CASSYTRDRGEDTQYF
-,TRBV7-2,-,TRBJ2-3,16,TGTGCCAGCAGCTACCCGGTCATCGGGGGCCCAGATACGCAGTATTTT,CASSYPVIGGPDTQYF
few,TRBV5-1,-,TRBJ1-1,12,TGCGCCAGCCCTTGGGTGAACACTGAAGCTTTCTTT,CASPWVNTEAFF
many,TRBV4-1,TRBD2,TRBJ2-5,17,TGCGCCAGCAGCCAAGATTTTCCAGGACTAGCTGGAGAGACCCAGTACTTC,CASSQDFPGLAGETQYF
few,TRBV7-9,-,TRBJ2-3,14,TGTGCCAGCAGCTTAGCTCAGGGAGCAGATACGCAGTATTTT,CASSLAQGADTQYF
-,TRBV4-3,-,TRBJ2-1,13,TGCGCCAGCAGCCCCCGACCGGGCGATGAGCAGTTCTTC,CASSPRPGDEQFF
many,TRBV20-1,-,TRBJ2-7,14,TGCAGTGCTAGTCTCCCGGGGTCTACCTACGAGCAGTACTTC,CSASLPGSTYEQYF
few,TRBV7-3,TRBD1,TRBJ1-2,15,TGTGCCAGCAGCTTTACAGACCGGGACAGCTATGGCTACACCTTC,CASSFTDRDSYGYTF
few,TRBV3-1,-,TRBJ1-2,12,TGTGCCAGCAGCCAATCCGACAGGAGCTACACCTTC,CASSQSDRSYTF
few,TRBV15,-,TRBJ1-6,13,TGTGCCACCAGCAGACCGGACTCACTCACCCTCCACTTT,CATSRPDSLTLHF
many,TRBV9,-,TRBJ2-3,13,TGTGCCAGCAGCGTTGACGGTACAGATACGCAGTATTTT,CASSVDGTDTQYF
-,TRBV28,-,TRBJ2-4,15,TGTGCCAGCACTCTCGGTCGGCCAGGCCAGAACATTCAGTACTTC,CASTLGRPGQNIQYF
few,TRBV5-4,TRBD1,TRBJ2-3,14,TGTGCCAGCAGCTACAGGGGTGCGGCAGATACGCAGTATTTT,CASSYRGAADTQYF
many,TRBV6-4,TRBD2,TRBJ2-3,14,TGTGCCAGCAGTCGCGGGGGGGTCACAGATACGCAGTATTTT,CASSRGGVTDTQYF
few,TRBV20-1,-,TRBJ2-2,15,TGCAGTGCTAGAGATCCAAGGGGAGGAACCGGGGAGCTGTTTTTT,CSARDPRGGTGELFF
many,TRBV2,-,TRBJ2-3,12,TGTGCCAGCAGTGAACTGGAAGATACGCAGTATTTT,CASSELEDTQYF
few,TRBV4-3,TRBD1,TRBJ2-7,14,TGCGCCAGCAGCCACAACAGGGGGCTGTACGAGCAGTACTTC,CASSHNRGLYEQYF
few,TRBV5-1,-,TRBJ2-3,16,TGCGCCAGCAGCTTGGTGCCGGGGGCGATCACAGATACGCAGTATTTT,CASSLVPGAITDTQYF
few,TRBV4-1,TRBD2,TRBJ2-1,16,TGCGCCAGCAGCCAGCCCGGGACTAGGCTCTACAATGAGCAGTTCTTC,CASSQPGTRLYNEQFF
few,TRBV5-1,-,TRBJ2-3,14,TGCGCCAGCAGCTCTAGCGCCCCCAGGGATACGCAGTATTTT,CASSSSAPRDTQYF
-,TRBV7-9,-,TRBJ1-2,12,TGTGCCAGCAGCCAAGGGGCACTTGGCTACACCTTC,CASSQGALGYTF
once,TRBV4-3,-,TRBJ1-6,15,TGCGCCAGCAGCCAAGAGAACGGAGCGGCTTCACCCCTCCACTTT,CASSQENGAASPLHF
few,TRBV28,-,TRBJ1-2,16,TGTGCCAGCAGTTCCCTCACCGAAAACAGGGCTCAAGGCTACACCTTC,CASSSLTENRAQGYTF
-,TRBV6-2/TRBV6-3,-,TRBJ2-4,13,TGTGCCAGCAGTTCAGAGGGGAGAGACATTCAGTACTTC,CASSSEGRDIQYF
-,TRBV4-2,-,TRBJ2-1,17,TGTGCCAGCAGCCAAGATAAAGGCCTAGTCAGAGACAATGAGCAGTTCTTC,CASSQDKGLVRDNEQFF
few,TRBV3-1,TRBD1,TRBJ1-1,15,TGTGCCAGCAGCCAGAGAGGACAGGGGGGACCTGAAGCTTTCTTT,CASSQRGQGGPEAFF
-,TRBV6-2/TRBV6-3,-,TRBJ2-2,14,TGTGCCAGCACCCCGGGGGCAGGAGAGGGGGAGCTGTTTTTT,CASTPGAGEGELFF
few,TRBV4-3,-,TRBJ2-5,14,TGCGCCAGCAGCCAAGATCGCAGCCAAGAGACCCAGTACTTC,CASSQDRSQETQYF
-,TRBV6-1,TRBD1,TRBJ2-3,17,TGTGCCAGCAGTGTGGACAGGTCCTTTCTCGGGGCAGATACGCAGTATTTT,CASSVDRSFLGADTQYF